This TCR beta chain was recorded in a study of T cell responses to AZD1222 COVID-19 vaccine. Findings of the study overall: Researchers took repertoire samples only after the peak T cell response had come. Unmutated variant regions are reportedly targeted by nearly half of spike-specific TCRs. Donors in the cohort were predominantly white British and more often female, and clonal diversity was possibly underestimated. It was only a handful of AZD1222 recipients who were seropositive at baseline.

The germline V and J ends were trimmed by 1 base and 5 bases, with 5 bases remaining between them. The CDR3 is 12 residues long. CDR1 LGHNT and CDR2 FRNRAP come from the germline V gene. About this clone itself: Its antigen is currently unknown.

Generated by immunoSEQ multiplex PCR, the TCRdb table keeps only in-frame clones and is missing some. This sample carries 130,000 to 150,000 clones, around 83% of them seen once, and the ten largest clones take 3.5% to 5%. This TCR was sampled from an adult in good health. The chain joins TRBV12-5 to TRBJ1-1; D remains ambiguous. This specimen consisted of peripheral blood, obtained on day 0 of MenACWY control vaccination. CDR3 DNA sequence: TGTGCTAGTGGTTTGGGCTGGACTGAAGCTTTCTTT. It encodes CASGLGWTEAFF.